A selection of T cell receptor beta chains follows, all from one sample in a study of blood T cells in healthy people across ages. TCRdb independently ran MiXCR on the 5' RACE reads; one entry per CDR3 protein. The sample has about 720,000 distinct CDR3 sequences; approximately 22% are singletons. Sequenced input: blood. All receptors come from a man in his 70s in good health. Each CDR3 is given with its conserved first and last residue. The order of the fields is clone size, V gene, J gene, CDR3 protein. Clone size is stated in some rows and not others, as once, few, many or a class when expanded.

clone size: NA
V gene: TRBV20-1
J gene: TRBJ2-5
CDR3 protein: CSVRQGARAQETQYF

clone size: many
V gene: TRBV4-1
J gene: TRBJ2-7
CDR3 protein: CASSQDVAAYEQYF

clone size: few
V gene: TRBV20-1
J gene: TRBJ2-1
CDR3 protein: CSAFSGGDNEQSF

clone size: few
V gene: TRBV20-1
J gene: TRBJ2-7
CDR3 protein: CSASYPGLDQGEQYF

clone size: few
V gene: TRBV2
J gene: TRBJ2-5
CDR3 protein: CASSEVPVGGETQYF

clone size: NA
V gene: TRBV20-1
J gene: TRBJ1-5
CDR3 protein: CSARDGQGGQPQHF

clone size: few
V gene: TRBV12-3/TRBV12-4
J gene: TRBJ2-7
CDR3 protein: CASSLGQVNSYEQYF

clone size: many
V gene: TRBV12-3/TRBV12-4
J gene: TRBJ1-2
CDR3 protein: CASSSTGVYGYTF

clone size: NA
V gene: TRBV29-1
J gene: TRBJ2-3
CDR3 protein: CSVRSGGNSDTQYF

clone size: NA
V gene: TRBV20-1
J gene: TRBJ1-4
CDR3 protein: CSVFDVFHSNEKLFF

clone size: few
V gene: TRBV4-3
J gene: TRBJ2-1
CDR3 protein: CASSQDGGGRWFGEQFF

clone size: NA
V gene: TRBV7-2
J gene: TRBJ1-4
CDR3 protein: CASSLDPGWEEKLFF

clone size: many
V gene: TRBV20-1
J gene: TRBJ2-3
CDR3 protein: CSATRPDRGLLDTQYF

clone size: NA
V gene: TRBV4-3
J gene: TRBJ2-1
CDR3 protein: CASSQGVGQYNEQFF

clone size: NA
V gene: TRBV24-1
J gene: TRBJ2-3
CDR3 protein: CATEGQNTDTQYF

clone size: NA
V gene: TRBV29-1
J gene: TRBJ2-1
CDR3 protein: CTAAGGYNEQFF

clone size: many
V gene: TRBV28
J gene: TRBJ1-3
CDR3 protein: CASSLSGNSGNTIYF

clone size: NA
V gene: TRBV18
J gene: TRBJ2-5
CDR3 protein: CASSQTGRAETQYF

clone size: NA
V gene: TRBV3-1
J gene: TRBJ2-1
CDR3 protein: CASSQGVAGGPNEQFF

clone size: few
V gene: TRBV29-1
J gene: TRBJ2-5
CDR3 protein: CSVRVPQETQYF

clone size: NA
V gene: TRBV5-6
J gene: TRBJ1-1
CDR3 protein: CASSLGGFLMNTEAFF

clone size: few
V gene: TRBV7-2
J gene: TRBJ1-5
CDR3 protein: CASSLIRESQPQHF

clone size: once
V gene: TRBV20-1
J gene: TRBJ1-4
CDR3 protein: CSAASGAPNEKLFF

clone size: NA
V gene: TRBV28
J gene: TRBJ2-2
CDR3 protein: CASSPTLEAALVAGELFF

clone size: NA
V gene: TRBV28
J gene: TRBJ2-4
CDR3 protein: CASSFVGYIQYF

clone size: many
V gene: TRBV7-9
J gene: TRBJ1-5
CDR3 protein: CASSFQGQGQPQHF

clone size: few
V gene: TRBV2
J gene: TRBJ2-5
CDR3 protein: CASSEIVQETQYF

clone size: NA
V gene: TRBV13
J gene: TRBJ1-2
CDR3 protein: CASSLNRGRGYGNTF